A single sample gave rise to the 19 T cell receptor beta chains below, sequenced in a study of radiation and T cells in renal cell carcinoma. Documented time point: blood 4 weeks post-SBRT, at nephrectomy. As for treatment: 15 Gy SBRT to primary tumor, nephrectomy 4 weeks later. Only in-frame clones appear in the TCRdb table, and some are missing; sequencing was by immunoSEQ multiplex PCR. This table holds around 74,000 clones, roughly 85% found once. The source was blood, collected from a patient whose treatment included radiotherapy and nephrectomy. All receptors come from a woman aged 55 to 70 with renal cell carcinoma.

The CDR3 here is CASTTGTGYGYTF. CDR3 sequence (DNA): TGCGCCAGCACCACCGGGACAGGCTATGGCTACACCTTC. The chain carries TRBV10-2 and TRBJ1-2; 8 nucleotides align to TRBD1. CDR1 is WSHSY, CDR2 SAAADI, per germline. J was trimmed by 4 bases and V by 7 bases; bases with no gene match: 5. The CDR3 runs to 13 residues.

The chain couples TRBV12-5 to TRBJ2-7; 7 positions match TRBD1. The CDR3 is made up of 15 amino acids. J lost 2 bases, V lost 2 bases, and 6 bases had no gene match. CDR1 and CDR2 from the germline V gene are LGHNT and FRNRAP. CDR3 in amino acids: CASGLPRDSTYEQYF. CDR3 DNA: TGTGCTAGTGGTTTGCCCCGGGACAGCACCTACGAGCAGTACTTC.

V is TRBV4-1 and J is TRBJ2-7, with 14 bases lining up with TRBD2. After removal of 0 bases from V and 2 bases from J, the junction contained 3 bases not matched to a gene. The CDR3 runs 17 residues. The V gene's germline CDR1 is MGHRA and CDR2 YSYEKL. DNA for the CDR3: TGCGCCAGCAGCCAAGAACTGACTAGCGGGGGGGCCTACGAGCAGTACTTC. Encoded protein: CASSQELTSGGAYEQYF.

J is TRBJ1-2 and V is TRBV15, with D unresolved. Trimming stripped 0 bases from V and 0 bases from J, with 11 bases between. Germline CDR1 LNHNV, CDR2 YYDKDF (reference sequence). The CDR3 runs to 16 residues. DNA for the CDR3: TGTGCCACCAGCAGAGACACGAATACTGCTAACTATGGCTACACCTTC. The encoded protein is CATSRDTNTANYGYTF.

V and J are TRBV6-5 and TRBJ1-2; weak D call: TRBD1 (6 bases). The V gene lost 0 bases and the J gene lost 5 bases, with 16 bases spanning the gap. The length of the CDR3 is 16 residues. Germline V lookup: CDR1 MNHEY, CDR2 SVGAGI. CDR3 loop: CASSYSQGPAGYGYTF. As DNA, the CDR3 is TGTGCCAGCAGTTACTCTCAGGGGCCTGCGGGTTATGGCTACACCTTC.

The chain carries TRBV29-1 and TRBJ2-2, with TRBD2 identical over 11 bases. The CDR3 is made up of 15 amino acids. Germline V lookup: CDR1 SQVTM, CDR2 ANQGSEA. J was trimmed by 3 bases and V by 7 bases; bases with no gene match: 7. CDR3 sequence: CSANGLAGYTGELFF. Here the CDR3 DNA reads TGCAGCGCTAACGGACTAGCGGGCTACACCGGGGAGCTGTTTTTT.

The gene calls are TRBV19 and TRBJ1-4; 7 nucleotides agree with TRBD1. The germline gives CDR1 LNHDA, CDR2 SQIVND (reference sequence). Unmatched junction bases numbered 7, after V lost 5 bases and J lost 4 bases. The CDR3 sequence is 15 residues long. The CDR3 DNA reads TGTGCCAGTAGTTGGAGGGACAGCAATAATGAAAAACTGTTTTTT. Its translation: CASSWRDSNNEKLFF. Combining the CDR3 with reference TRBV19 and TRBJ1-4 gives the whole variable domain DGGITQSPKYLFRKEGQNVTLSCEQNLNHDAMYWYRQDPGQGLRLIYYSQIVNDFQKGDIAEGYSVSREKKESFPLTVTSAQKNPTAFYLCASSWRDSNNEKLFFGSGTQLSVL.

This chain uses TRBV6-5 with TRBJ2-2; a possible D gene is TRBD1 (5 bases). Per the germline V gene, CDR1 is MNHEY and CDR2 is SVGAGI. V was cut by 4 bases and J by 3 bases, with 9 bases left in between. CDR3 length equals 14 residues. In nucleotides, the CDR3 is TGTGCCAGCAGTTCCAGGGTGGACACCGGGGAGCTGTTTTTT. It is translated as CASSSRVDTGELFF.

The genes are TRBV4-1 and TRBJ2-7, with 9 bases that match TRBD2. V shed 1 base and J 2 bases; nucleotides not matched to a gene: 3. This CDR3 contains 15 residues. Germline V gives CDR1 MGHRA, CDR2 YSYEKL. CDR3: CASSQGLAETYEQYF. The CDR3 region has the DNA TGCGCCAGCAGCCAAGGACTAGCGGAAACCTACGAGCAGTACTTC.

The V call is TRBV11-2, the J call TRBJ2-2, with unresolved D. From germline, CDR1 is SGHAT and CDR2 FQNNGV. CDR3 length: 15 amino acids. Trimming took 0 bases from V and 6 from J, leaving 11 bases between them. In DNA form, the CDR3 reads TGTGCCAGCAGCTTAGATCTAACCCGGGCCGGGGAGCTGTTTTTT. This translates into CASSLDLTRAGELFF.

The chain recombines TRBV30 with TRBJ1-6, with 8 positions matching TRBD1. CDR3 length: 16 residues. V lost 1 base to trimming and J lost 9 bases; unmatched junction nucleotides: 11. From germline, CDR1 is GTSNPN and CDR2 SVGIG (reference sequence). The CDR3 DNA reads as TGTGCCTGGAGTGCCCGCCGGACAGGGTTTCGTTCACCCCTCCACTTT. Its translation: CAWSARRTGFRSPLHF. Supplemented by reference TRBV30 and TRBJ1-6, the full variable domain reads SQTIHQWPATLVQPVGSPLSLECTVEGTSNPNLYWYRQAAGRGLQLLFYSVGIGQISSEVPQNLSASRPQDRQFILSSKKLLLSDSGFYLCAWSARRTGFRSPLHFGNGTRLTVT.

The chain recombines TRBV28 with TRBJ2-7, with D hard to call. CDR3 length equals 14 residues. Trimming shortened V by 2 bases and J by 3 bases, and 11 bases separated the two germline ends. The germline V gene has CDR1 MDHEN and CDR2 SYDVKM. DNA for the CDR3: TGTGCCAGCAGTTTACAAGGGTTCGACTACGAGCAGTACTTC. This sequence encodes CASSLQGFDYEQYF.

The chain uses TRBV30 and TRBJ2-5, with D possibly being TRBD1 or TRBD2 (7 bases each). V was shortened by 4 bases and J by 3 bases, with 18 bases between the two germline ends. Per germline, CDR1 GTSNPN and CDR2 SVGIG (reference sequence). There are 15 residues in the CDR3. The DNA for the CDR3 is TGTGCCTGGAACCCTCAGGGGGAGGGCAAAGAGACCCAGTACTTC. Translating gives CAWNPQGEGKETQYF.

The chain recombines TRBV5-4 with TRBJ1-2; weak D call: TRBD1 (5 bases). This CDR3 has 15 amino acids. Trimming cost V 4 bases and J 4 bases, with 17 bases left between them. CDR1 SGHNT and CDR2 YYREEE come from the germline V gene (reference sequence). The CDR3 region is CASSPLGARVYGYTF. For the CDR3, the DNA is TGTGCCAGCAGCCCGTTAGGGGCGCGGGTCTATGGCTACACCTTC.

The sample holds a few counts of this clone. The genes are TRBV5-6 and TRBJ1-2; D is perhaps TRBD1 (5 bases). The CDR3 covers 15 residues. Trimming cost V 4 bases and J 6 bases, with 19 bases left between them. Germline CDR1 reads SGHDT; CDR2 reads YYEEEE. CDR3 region: CASSLPNAGGDGYTF. The DNA of the CDR3 is TGTGCCAGCAGCCTACCCAACGCGGGAGGGGATGGCTACACCTTC.

The gene calls are TRBV6-1 and TRBJ1-1; perhaps TRBD1 as D (5 bases). V dropped 4 bases and J dropped 4 bases, with 16 bases sitting between them. Germline V lookup: CDR1 MNHNS, CDR2 SASEGT. CDR3 length: 15 residues. CDR3 DNA sequence: TGTGCCAGCAGTGTACAGATCGTAAGGGGCACTGAAGCTTTCTTT. Its translation is CASSVQIVRGTEAFF.

The chain couples TRBV5-1 to TRBJ2-7, with 10 bases fitting TRBD2. There are 15 residues in the CDR3. Germline V lookup: CDR1 SGHRS, CDR2 YFSETQ. The V gene end was trimmed by 0 bases and the J gene end by 4 bases; junction bases not matched to a gene: 4. This CDR3 reads CASSLVASGRYEQYF. DNA for the CDR3: TGCGCCAGCAGCTTGGTGGCTAGCGGGAGATACGAGCAGTACTTC.

The gene calls are TRBV7-9 and TRBJ2-2; D is uncertain. The CDR3 is made up of 17 amino acids. With 1 base removed from V and 5 bases from J, the gap between germline ends came to 17 bases. Germline V lookup: CDR1 SEHNR, CDR2 FQNEAQ (reference sequence). The CDR3 protein is CASSLDRPRAVTGELFF. DNA for the CDR3: TGTGCCAGCAGCTTAGATCGGCCAAGGGCGGTGACCGGGGAGCTGTTTTTT.

The chain employs TRBV6-5 and TRBJ1-6, with a possible D match to TRBD1 (6 bases). The ends were cut back, 6 bases at V and 7 bases at J, with 10 bases in the middle. The CDR3 has 13 amino acids. Germline V gives CDR1 MNHEY, CDR2 SVGAGI. The DNA for the CDR3 is TGTGCCAGCAGCCGGACAGACAATTCACCCCTCCACTTT. Amino acids: CASSRTDNSPLHF.